This T cell receptor (beta chain) appears in the sequencing data of a study of CD8 T cells in ankylosing spondylitis. The V end lost 2 bases, the J end lost 6 bases, and 8 bases lay between the germline ends. This CDR3 has 13 residues. Per the germline V gene, CDR1 is MNHEY and CDR2 is SVGEGT. This clonotype was detected only a few times. Its antigen is undetermined. General study findings and limits: Reports say disease-linked clones showed up significantly more in matched ankylosing spondylitis synovial fluid. There was a TCR beta motif, made of fewer than 10 highly homologous variants, that appeared characteristic of ankylosing spondylitis blood.

TCRdb analysed the 5' RACE reads with MiXCR anew, one entry per CDR3 protein. The sample holds fewer than 500,000 distinct CDR3 sequences, around 26% seen once. The receptor's source is a male donor with ankylosing spondylitis. This chain connects TRBV6-2 or TRBV6-3 to TRBJ2-1, with no clear D. Material for sequencing was blood, either unsorted or a sorted T cell fraction (not recorded which). CDR3 in amino acids: CASSYPPGNEQFF. DNA of the CDR3: TGTGCCAGCAGTTACCCCCCGGGCAATGAGCAGTTCTTC.